One and the same sample provided the 2 T cell receptor beta chains below, sequenced in a study of response to subunit inactivated influenza vaccine. TCRdb re-derived calls from the RT-PCR reads in MiXCR, one entry per CDR3 protein. The sample gives 650,000 to 800,000 distinct CDR3 sequences, less than 20% of which show up once; about a tenth is in the top ten. The sample consisted of PBMCs from blood, taken roughly 5 days after vaccination. These receptors all stem from a middle-aged man who received an inactivated influenza vaccine.

V usage is TRBV18 and J usage is TRBJ2-3; D unresolved. The germline V and J ends were trimmed by 3 bases and 0 bases, with 10 bases remaining between them. The CDR3 consists of 15 residues. CDR1 and CDR2 from the germline V gene are KGHSH and LQKENI. The CDR3 DNA follows: TGTGCCAGCTCACCGTCCGACTTTAGCACAGATACGCAGTATTTT. It codes for CASSPSDFSTDTQYF.

This clonotype was seen a handful of times. V usage is TRBV12-3 or TRBV12-4 and J usage is TRBJ1-2; D possibly corresponds to TRBD1 (6 bases). V dropped 6 bases and J dropped 7 bases, with 18 bases sitting between them. This CDR3 is 14 amino acids long. CDR3 residues: CASSPRDIKGGYTF. DNA of the CDR3: TGTGCCAGCAGCCCCCGGGACATCAAGGGTGGCTACACCTTC.